This T cell receptor (beta chain) was recovered during a study of cytomegalovirus exposure and HLA in healthy donors. PCR employed 60 Vbeta and 13 Jbeta primers. TCRdb keeps only in-frame clones here, not all; method: immunoSEQ multiplex PCR. The data show 80,000 or so clones, with more than 50% seen just once and under 4.5% held by the top ten. The CDR3 contains 16 residues. Trimming left V 4 bases short and J 3 bases short, with 17 bases between. Per germline, CDR1 SGHNT and CDR2 YYREEE (reference sequence). There are many counts of this clone. The antigen remains undetermined. Study observations and caveats: Across donors, presence/absence analyses took sequencing depth to be roughly uniform.

This chain uses TRBV5-4 with TRBJ1-5; possibly TRBD1 for D (6 bases). The source of this sequence is a male donor in good health and CMV-seropositive. The sequencing sample was made of PBMCs. As DNA, the CDR3 is TGTGCCAGCAGCCCCCAACGGACAGACTTCAATCAGCCCCAGCATTTT. Translation: CASSPQRTDFNQPQHF.